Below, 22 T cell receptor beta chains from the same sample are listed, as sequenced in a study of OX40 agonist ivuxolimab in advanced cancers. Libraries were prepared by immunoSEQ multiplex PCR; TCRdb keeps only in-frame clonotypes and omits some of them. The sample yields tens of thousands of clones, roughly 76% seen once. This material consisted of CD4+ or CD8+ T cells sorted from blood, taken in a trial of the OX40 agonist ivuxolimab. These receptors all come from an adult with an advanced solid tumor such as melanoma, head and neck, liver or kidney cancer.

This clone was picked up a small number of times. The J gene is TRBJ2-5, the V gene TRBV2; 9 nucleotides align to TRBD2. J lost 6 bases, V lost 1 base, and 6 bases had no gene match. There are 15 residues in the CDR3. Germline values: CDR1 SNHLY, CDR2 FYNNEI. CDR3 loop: CASSEGRGGLKTQYF. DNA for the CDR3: TGTGCCAGCAGTGAAGGGCGGGGGGGCCTGAAGACCCAGTACTTC.

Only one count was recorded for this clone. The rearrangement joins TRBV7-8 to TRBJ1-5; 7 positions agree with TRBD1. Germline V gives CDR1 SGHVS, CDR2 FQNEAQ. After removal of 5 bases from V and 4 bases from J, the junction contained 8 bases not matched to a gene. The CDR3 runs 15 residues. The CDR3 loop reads CASSQDRVGNQPQHF. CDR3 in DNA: TGTGCCAGCAGCCAAGACAGGGTCGGAAATCAGCCCCAGCATTTT.

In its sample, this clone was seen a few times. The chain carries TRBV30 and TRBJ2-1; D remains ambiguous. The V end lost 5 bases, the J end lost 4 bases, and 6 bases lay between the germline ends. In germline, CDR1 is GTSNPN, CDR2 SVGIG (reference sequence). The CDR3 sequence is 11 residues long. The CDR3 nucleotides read TGTGCCTGGGCGCAATACAATGAGCAGTTCTTC. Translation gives CAWAQYNEQFF.

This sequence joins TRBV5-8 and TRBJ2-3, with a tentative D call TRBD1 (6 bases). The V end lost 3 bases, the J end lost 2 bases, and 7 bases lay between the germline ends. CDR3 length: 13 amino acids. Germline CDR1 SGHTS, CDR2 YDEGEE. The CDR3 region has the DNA TGTGCCAGCAGCTCGGGACACACAGATACGCAGTATTTT. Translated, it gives CASSSGHTDTQYF.

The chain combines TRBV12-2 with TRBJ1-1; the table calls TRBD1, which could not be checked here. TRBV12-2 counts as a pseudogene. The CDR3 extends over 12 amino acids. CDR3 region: CAPQDRETEAFF. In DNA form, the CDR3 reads TGTGCACCCCAAGACAGGGAGACTGAAGCTTTCTTT.

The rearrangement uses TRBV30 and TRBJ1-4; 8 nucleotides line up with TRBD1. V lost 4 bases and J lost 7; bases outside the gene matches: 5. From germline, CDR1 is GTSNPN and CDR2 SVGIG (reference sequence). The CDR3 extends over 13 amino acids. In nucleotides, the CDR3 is TGTGCCTGGAATGCAGGGGGCCTTGAAAAACTGTTTTTT. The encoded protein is CAWNAGGLEKLFF.

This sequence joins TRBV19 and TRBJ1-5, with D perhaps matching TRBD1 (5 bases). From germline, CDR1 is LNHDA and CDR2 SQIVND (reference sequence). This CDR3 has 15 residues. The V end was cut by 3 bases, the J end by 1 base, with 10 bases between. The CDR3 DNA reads TGTGCCAGTAGTATTTGGGGGGGAAGCAATCAGCCCCAGCATTTT. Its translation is CASSIWGGSNQPQHF.

The CDR3 spells CASSLQGDLRASELFF. The CDR3 nucleotides are TGTGCCAGCAGCTTACAAGGTGACTTGCGGGCGTCGGAGCTGTTTTTT. The chain links TRBV11-3 to TRBJ2-2; possible D gene TRBD2, 5 bases. The CDR3 loop spans 16 amino acids. V was cut by 2 bases and J by 10 bases, with 20 bases left in between. The V gene's germline CDR1 is SGHNT and CDR2 YENEEA.

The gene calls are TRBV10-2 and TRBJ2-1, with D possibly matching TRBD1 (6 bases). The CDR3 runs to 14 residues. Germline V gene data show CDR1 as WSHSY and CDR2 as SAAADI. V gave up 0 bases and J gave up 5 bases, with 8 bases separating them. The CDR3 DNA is TGCGCCAGCAGTGAGTCGGGACAAGACAATGAGCAGTTCTTC. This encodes CASSESGQDNEQFF.

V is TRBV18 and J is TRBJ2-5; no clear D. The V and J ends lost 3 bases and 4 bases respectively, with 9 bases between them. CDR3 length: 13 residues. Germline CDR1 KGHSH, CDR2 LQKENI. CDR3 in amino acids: CASSPGVGETQYF. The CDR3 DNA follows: TGTGCCAGCTCACCGGGTGTAGGAGAGACCCAGTACTTC.

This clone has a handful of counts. The CDR3: CASSPGQVLGYTF. CDR3 coding DNA: TGTGCCAGCAGCCCCGGACAGGTCCTAGGCTACACCTTC. The rearrangement joins TRBV6-1 to TRBJ1-2, with 7 bases fitting TRBD1. The CDR3 length is 13 residues. With 6 bases clipped from V and 8 bases from J, the junction kept 9 bases outside the gene matches. Per germline, CDR1 MNHNS and CDR2 SASEGT.

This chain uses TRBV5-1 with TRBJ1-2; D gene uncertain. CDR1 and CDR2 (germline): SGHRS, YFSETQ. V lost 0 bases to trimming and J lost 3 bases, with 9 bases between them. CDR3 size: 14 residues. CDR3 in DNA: TGCGCCAGCAGCTTGGGCTTGACGGACTATGGCTACACCTTC. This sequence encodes CASSLGLTDYGYTF.

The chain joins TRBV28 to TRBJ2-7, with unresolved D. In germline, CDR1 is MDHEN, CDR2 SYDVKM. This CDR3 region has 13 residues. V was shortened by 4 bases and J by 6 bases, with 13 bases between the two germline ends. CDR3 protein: CASSYSRPSEQYF. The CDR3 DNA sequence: TGTGCCAGCAGTTACAGCCGACCGAGCGAGCAGTACTTC.

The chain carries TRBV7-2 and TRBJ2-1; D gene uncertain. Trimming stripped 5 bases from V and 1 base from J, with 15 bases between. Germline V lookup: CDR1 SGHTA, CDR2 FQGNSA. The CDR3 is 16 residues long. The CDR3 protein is CASSVPGRRSYNEQFF. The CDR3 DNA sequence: TGTGCCAGCAGCGTGCCGGGTCGTAGGTCCTACAATGAGCAGTTCTTC.

CDR3 loop: CASSTDTQKNTEAFF. The CDR3 bases are TGTGCCAGCAGCACCGACACACAGAAGAACACTGAAGCTTTCTTT. The J gene is TRBJ1-1, the V gene TRBV5-6; D unresolved. Between the trimmed V and J ends, which lost 4 bases and 1 base, there was a span of 14 bases. Germline V gene lookup returns CDR1 SGHDT and CDR2 YYEEEE. There are 15 residues in the CDR3.

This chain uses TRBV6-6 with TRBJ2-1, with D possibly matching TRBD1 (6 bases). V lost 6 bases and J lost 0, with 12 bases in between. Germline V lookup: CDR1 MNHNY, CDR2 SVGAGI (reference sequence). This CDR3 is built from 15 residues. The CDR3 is CASSDRLSSYNEQFF. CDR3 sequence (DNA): TGTGCCAGCAGCGACAGGTTGAGCTCCTACAATGAGCAGTTCTTC.

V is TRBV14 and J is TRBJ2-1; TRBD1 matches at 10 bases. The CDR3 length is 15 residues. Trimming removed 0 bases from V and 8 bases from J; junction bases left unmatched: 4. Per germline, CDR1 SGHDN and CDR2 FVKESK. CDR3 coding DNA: TGTGCCAGCAGCCAAGAGACAGGGGGCTGGCATGAGCAGTTCTTC. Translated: CASSQETGGWHEQFF.

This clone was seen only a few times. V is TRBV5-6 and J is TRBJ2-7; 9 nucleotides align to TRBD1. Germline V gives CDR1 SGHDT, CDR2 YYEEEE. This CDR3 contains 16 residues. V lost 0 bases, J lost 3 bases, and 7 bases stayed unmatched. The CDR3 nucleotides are TGTGCCAGCAGCTTGGGACAGGGGGGAGTACTCTACGAGCAGTACTTC. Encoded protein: CASSLGQGGVLYEQYF.

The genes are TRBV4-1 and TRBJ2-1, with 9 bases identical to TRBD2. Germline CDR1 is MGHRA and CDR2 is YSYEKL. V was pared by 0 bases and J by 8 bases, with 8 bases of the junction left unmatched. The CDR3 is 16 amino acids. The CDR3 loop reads CASSQEVVAGEDEQFF. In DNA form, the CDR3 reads TGCGCCAGCAGCCAAGAGGTGGTAGCGGGAGAGGATGAGCAGTTCTTC.

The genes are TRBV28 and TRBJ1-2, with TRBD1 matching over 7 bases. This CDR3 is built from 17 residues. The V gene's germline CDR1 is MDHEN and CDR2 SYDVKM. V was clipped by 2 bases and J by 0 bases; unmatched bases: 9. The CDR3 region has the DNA TGTGCCAGCAGTTTACTCACCGGGACAGAAACTAACTATGGCTACACCTTC. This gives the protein CASSLLTGTETNYGYTF.

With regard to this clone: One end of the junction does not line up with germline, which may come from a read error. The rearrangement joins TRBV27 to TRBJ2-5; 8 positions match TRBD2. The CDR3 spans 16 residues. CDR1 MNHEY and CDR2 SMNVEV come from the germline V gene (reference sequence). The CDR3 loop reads CATSFFGRGVRETQYF. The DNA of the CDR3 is TGTGCCACCAGTTTTTTTGGGCGGGGGGTCCGGGAGACCCAGTACTTC.

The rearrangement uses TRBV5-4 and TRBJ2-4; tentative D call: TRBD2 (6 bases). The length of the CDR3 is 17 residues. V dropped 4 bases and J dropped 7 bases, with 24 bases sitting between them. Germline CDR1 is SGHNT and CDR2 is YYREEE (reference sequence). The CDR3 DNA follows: TGTGCCAGCAGCCAAGCCCAAGCGGGCACCCTCAGGAACATTCAGTACTTC. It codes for CASSQAQAGTLRNIQYF.